This T cell receptor (beta chain) was identified in a study of cytotoxic CD8 clonotypes in ibrutinib-treated CLL. About the study: There were, on average, nearly 260,000 productive templates and 80,000 to 100,000 productive rearrangements per sample. Study observations and caveats: Baseline clonality was higher than in age-matched healthy donors and moved in step with circulating CD8+ T-cell counts. Once treatment began, public clonotypes, which were uncommon, contracted or stayed stable. At progression, clonality fell back toward baseline after rising at ibrutinib response.

On this clone: What it binds is unknown.

Looked up from germline, CDR1 is MNHEY and CDR2 is SVGAGI. The CDR3 loop spans 15 amino acids. Trimming cost V 7 bases and J 0 bases, with 13 bases left between them. Assay used: immunoSEQ multiplex PCR; TCRdb lists only in-frame clones, some missing. In the table there are some 12,000 clones, approximately 59% of which are singletons. The rearrangement links TRBV6-5 to TRBJ1-5, with D possibly being TRBD1 (5 bases). The sequence came from a human donor with chronic lymphocytic leukemia. This specimen consisted of PBMCs, obtained before ibrutinib treatment. CDR3: CASNDRQTSNQPQHF. The CDR3 DNA reads TGTGCCAGCAACGACCGACAGACTAGCAATCAGCCCCAGCATTTT.